Sequencing of this T cell receptor beta chain was carried out in a study of OX40 agonist ivuxolimab in advanced cancers. On the study more broadly: The study gave patients intravenous ivuxolimab at 0.01 to 10 mg/kg every 2 weeks. Study observations and caveats: Clonal expansion by week 6 occurred in CD4+ and CD8+ blood T cells (at 0.1 to 3.0 mg/kg). On average, CD8+ T cells showed a greater number of expanded clones than CD4+.

Worth noting for this clone: Its target is unknown. The junction departs from germline at one end; a sequencing error may be responsible.

Sequencing used immunoSEQ multiplex PCR; TCRdb keeps in-frame clones, though not all of them. The sample consists of about 120,000 clones, around 93% of them appearing once. CDR1 is MNHNY and CDR2 is SVGAGI in the germline V gene (reference sequence). This CDR3 region has 14 residues. The chain combines TRBV6-6 with TRBJ2-1; TRBD1 aligns across 10 bases. Sequencing was performed on CD4+ or CD8+ T cells sorted from blood, taken in a trial of the OX40 agonist ivuxolimab. This clonotype was obtained from an adult with an advanced solid tumor such as melanoma, head and neck, liver or kidney cancer. CDR3 loop: CAISGTGAKNEQFF. The DNA for the CDR3 is TGTGCCATCAGTGGGACAGGGGCTAAAAATGAGCAGTTCTTC.